The rows below give T cell receptor beta chains drawn from one sample of a study of Ad26.COV2.S vaccination and SARS-CoV-2 variants. Repertoires were generated with immunoSEQ multiplex PCR, while TCRdb's copy carries only in-frame clones and drops some. The data contain approximately 400,000 clones, approximately 90% of them singletons. Sequenced here: peripheral blood, sampled after recovery from COVID-19. These receptors were taken from a human donor who had recovered from COVID-19. Each CDR3 is given without its conserved first and last residue.

cdr3_aa j_call v_call
ASSVKLAGGRETQY TRBJ2-5 TRBV9
ASSPKF TRBJ2-1 TRBV7-9
ASSVLARDGELF TRBJ2-2 TRBV9
ASSVTVINTEAF TRBJ1-1 TRBV19
ASSPLDYYNEQF TRBJ2-1 TRBV18
ASSPGTGGTGELF TRBJ2-2 TRBV7-9
ASSRDRRSPLH TRBJ1-6 TRBV6-5
ASSDGRGAGELF TRBJ2-2 TRBV2
ASSFTPSTGNEQF TRBJ2-1 TRBV27
ASSVGHRDTEAF TRBJ1-1 TRBV9
AISGSEGRETQY TRBJ2-5 TRBV10-3
ASSLANSFSYT TRBJ1-2 TRBV7-9
SVMGGFSYEQY TRBJ2-7 TRBV29-1
ASGPNRGYYEQY TRBJ2-7 TRBV12-5
ASSPRLGPNRDTQY TRBJ2-3 TRBV9
AISEAGGPSYNEQF TRBJ2-1 TRBV10-3
SDGTGDPGYT TRBJ1-2 TRBV29-1
ASSQGTSAETQY TRBJ2-5 TRBV3-1/TRBV3-2
ASSPGRATSKINEQF TRBJ2-1 TRBV7-6
ASSYPRSGGFQETQY TRBJ2-5 TRBV6-2/TRBV6-3
ASSERAGAYNSPLH TRBJ1-6 TRBV2
ASRAGSVYGYT TRBJ1-2 TRBV6-5
ASSFHPRQIPYGYT TRBJ1-2 TRBV6-5
ASSDPQGSFEKLF TRBJ1-4 TRBV5-1
ASSPGTELDEQY TRBJ2-7 TRBV18
AIPRGRDQPNEQY TRBJ2-7 TRBV10-1
ASSISGTGNTEAF TRBJ1-1 TRBV19
ASKIGPNTGELF TRBJ2-2 TRBV6-4
AIGGTGDVYGYT TRBJ1-2 TRBV10-3
ASSPQGRDGELF TRBJ2-2 TRBV7-2
ASIYSGIQNTEAF TRBJ1-1 TRBV2
ASSKERPRDTEAF TRBJ1-1 TRBV4-1
ATGGVEGGLNSPLH TRBJ1-6 TRBV10-1
ASSGPGIPSYNEQF TRBJ2-1 TRBV10-2
ASSLVGTGRTYEQY TRBJ2-7 TRBV7-9
ASSQDLFGGSSYEQY TRBJ2-7 TRBV4-3
ASSAAGTGVLYEQY TRBJ2-7 TRBV9
ASSAGTSWPDTQY TRBJ2-3 TRBV5-6
ASSPPQGTRRTEAF TRBJ1-1 TRBV6-6
ASSLEANYGYT TRBJ1-2 TRBV5-1
ASSLSGDSYEQY TRBJ2-7 TRBV7-9
ASSLSVAGSNSRYNEQF TRBJ2-1 TRBV5-1